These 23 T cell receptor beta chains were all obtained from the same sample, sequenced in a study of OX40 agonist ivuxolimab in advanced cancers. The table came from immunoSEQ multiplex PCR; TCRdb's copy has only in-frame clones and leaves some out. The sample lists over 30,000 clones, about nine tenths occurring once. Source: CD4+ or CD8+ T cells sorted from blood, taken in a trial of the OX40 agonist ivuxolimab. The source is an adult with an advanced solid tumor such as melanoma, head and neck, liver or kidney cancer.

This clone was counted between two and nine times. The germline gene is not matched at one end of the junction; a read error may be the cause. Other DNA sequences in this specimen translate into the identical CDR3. The CDR3 protein is CASSQEQGGVTDTQYF. For the CDR3, the DNA is TGTGCCAGCAGCCAAGAGCAGGGAGGCGTCACAGATACGCAGTATTTT. The rearrangement joins TRBV4-1 to TRBJ2-3, with D possibly being TRBD2 (6 bases). Germline lookup yields CDR1 MGHRA and CDR2 YSYEKL. The CDR3 runs to 16 residues.

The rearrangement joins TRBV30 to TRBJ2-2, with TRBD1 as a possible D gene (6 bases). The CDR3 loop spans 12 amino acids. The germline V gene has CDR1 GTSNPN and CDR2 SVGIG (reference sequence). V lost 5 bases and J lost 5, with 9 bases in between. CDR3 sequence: CAWEQGTGELFF. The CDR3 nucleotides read TGTGCCTGGGAACAGGGTACCGGGGAGCTGTTTTTT.

CDR3 sequence (DNA): TGTGCCAGCTCACCGCCCCGGACAGTGAACACTGAAGCTTTCTTT. The encoded protein is CASSPPRTVNTEAFF. The gene calls are TRBV18 and TRBJ1-1, with D possibly matching TRBD1 (6 bases). The germline V gene has CDR1 KGHSH and CDR2 LQKENI. This CDR3 is 15 amino acids long. V lost 3 bases and J lost 0, with 11 bases in between.

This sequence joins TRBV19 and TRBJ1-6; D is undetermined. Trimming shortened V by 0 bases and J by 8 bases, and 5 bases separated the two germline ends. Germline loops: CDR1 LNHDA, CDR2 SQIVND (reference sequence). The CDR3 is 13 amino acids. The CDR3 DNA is TGTGCCAGTAGTATAGAGATATATTCACCCCTCCACTTT. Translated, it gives CASSIEIYSPLHF.

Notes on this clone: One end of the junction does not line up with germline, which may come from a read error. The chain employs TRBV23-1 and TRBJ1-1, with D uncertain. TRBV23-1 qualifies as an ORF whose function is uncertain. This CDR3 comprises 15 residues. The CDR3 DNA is TGCACCAGCAGTCAATGGGCCGGGATGGACACTGAAGCTTTCTTT. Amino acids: CTSSQWAGMDTEAFF.

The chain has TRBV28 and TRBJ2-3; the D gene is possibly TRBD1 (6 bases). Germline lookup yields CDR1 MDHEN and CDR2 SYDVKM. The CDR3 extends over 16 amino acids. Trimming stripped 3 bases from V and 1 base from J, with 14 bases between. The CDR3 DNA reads TGTGCCAGCAGTTTTTCCCAGGGGAAGGGCACAGATACGCAGTATTTT. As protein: CASSFSQGKGTDTQYF.

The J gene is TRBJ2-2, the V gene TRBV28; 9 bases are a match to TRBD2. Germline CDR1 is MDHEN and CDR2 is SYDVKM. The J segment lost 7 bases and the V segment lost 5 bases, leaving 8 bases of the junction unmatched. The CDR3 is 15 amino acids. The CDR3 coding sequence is TGTGCCAGCAGTGCCGCTAGCGGGATAGTCGGGGAGCTGTTTTTT. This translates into CASSAASGIVGELFF.

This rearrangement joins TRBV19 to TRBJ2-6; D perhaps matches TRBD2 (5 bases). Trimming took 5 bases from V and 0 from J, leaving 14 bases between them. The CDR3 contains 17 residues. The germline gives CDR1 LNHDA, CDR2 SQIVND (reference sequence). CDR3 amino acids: CASSVVRVGSGANVLTF. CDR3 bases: TGTGCCAGTAGTGTGGTGAGGGTGGGCTCTGGGGCCAACGTCCTGACTTTC.

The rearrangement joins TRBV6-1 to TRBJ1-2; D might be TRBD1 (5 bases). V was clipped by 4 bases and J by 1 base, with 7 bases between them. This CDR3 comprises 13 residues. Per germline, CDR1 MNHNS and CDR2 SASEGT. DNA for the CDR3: TGTGCCAGCAGTGGGGACGGTAACTATGGCTACACCTTC. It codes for CASSGDGNYGYTF.

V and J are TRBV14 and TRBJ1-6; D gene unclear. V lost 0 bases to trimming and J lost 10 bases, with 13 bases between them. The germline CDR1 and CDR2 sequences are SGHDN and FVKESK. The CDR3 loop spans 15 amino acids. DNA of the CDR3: TGTGCCAGCAGCCAAGATAGAATGCCTGTCTCACCCCTCCACTTT. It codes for CASSQDRMPVSPLHF.

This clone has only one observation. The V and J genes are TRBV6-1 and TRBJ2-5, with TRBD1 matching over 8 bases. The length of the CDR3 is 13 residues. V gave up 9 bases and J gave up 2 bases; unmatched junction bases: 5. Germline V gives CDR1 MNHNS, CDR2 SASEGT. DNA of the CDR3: TGTGCCAGTAGCCGGGACAGGCAAGAGACCCAGTACTTC. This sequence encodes CASSRDRQETQYF.

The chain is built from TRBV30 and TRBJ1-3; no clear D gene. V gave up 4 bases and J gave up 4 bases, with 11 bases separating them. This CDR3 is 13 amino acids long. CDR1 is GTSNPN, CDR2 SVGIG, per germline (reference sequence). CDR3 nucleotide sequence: TGTGCCTGGATTGCGGGCCCGGGAAACACCATATATTTT. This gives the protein CAWIAGPGNTIYF.

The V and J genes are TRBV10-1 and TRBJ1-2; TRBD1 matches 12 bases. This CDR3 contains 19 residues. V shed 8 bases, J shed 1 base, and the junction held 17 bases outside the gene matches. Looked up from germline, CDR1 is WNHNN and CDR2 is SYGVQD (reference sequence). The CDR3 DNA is TGCGCCAGCGCTCAGGGACAGGGGGCGCCGGCCGGAATTAACTATGGCTACACCTTC. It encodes CASAQGQGAPAGINYGYTF.

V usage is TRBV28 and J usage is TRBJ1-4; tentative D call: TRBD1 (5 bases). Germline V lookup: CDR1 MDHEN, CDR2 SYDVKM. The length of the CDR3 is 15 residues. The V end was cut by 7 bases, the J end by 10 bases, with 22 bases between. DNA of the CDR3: TGTGCCAGCACCTCACCCGGGGCTCTGGGTCGAAAACTGTTTTTT. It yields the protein CASTSPGALGRKLFF.

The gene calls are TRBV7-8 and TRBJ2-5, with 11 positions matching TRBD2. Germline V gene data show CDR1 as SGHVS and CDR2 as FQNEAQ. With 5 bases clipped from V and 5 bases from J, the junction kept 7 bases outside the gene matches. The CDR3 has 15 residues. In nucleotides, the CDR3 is TGTGCCAGCAGCCCCCAATCTAGCGGGGGGGAGACCCAGTACTTC. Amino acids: CASSPQSSGGETQYF.

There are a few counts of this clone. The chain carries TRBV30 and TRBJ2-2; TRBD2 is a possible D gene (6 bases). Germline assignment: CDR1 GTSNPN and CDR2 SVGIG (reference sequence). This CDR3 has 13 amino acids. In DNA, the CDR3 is TGTGTAACCGGGACTTTAGGACACGGGGAGCTGTTTTTT. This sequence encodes CVTGTLGHGELFF. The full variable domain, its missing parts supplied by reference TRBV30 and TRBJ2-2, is SQTIHQWPATLVQPVGSPLSLECTVEGTSNPNLYWYRQAAGRGLQLLFYSVGIGQISSEVPQNLSASRPQDRQFILSSKKLLLSDSGFYLCVTGTLGHGELFFGEGSRLTVL.

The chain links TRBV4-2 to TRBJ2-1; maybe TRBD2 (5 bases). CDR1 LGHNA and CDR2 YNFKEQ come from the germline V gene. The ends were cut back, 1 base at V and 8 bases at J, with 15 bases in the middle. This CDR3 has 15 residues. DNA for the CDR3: TGTGCCAGCAGCCAAGTGAGAGGGTTTGTGGATGAGCAGTTCTTC. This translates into CASSQVRGFVDEQFF.

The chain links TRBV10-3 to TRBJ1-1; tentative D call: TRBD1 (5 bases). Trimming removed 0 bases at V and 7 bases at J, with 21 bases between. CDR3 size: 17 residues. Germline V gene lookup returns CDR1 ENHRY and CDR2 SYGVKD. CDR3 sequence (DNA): TGTGCCATCAGTGAGTCGAGAGGGGCAGATACCAGCCGTGAAGCTTTCTTT. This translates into CAISESRGADTSREAFF.

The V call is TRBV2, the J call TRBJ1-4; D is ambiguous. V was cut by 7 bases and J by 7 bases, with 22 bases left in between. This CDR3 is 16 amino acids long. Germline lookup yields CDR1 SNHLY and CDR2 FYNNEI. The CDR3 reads CASTEISNPVGEKLFF. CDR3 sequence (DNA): TGTGCCAGCACTGAGATTTCCAACCCGGTGGGTGAAAAACTGTTTTTT.

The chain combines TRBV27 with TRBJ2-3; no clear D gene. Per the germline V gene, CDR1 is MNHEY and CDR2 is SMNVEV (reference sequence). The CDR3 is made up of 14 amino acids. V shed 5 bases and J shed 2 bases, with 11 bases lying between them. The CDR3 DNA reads TGTGCCAGCAGTCCGACCACCCCCACAGATACGCAGTATTTT. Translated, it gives CASSPTTPTDTQYF.

DNA of the CDR3: TGTGCCAGCAGCCGAGGGACTTACGGTCAGGGTTACACCTTC. Translating gives CASSRGTYGQGYTF. The V gene is TRBV5-5, the J gene TRBJ1-2; D might be TRBD1 (5 bases). CDR1 is SGHKS and CDR2 is YYEKEE in the germline V gene (reference sequence). Trimming removed 4 bases at V and 11 bases at J, with 21 bases between. This CDR3 has 14 residues.

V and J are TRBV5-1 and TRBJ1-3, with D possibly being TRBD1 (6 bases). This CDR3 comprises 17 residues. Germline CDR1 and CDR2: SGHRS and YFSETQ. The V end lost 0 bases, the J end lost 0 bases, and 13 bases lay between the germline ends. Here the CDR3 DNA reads TGCGCCAGCAGCTTGGACCCTGGGACACTCTCTGGAAACACCATATATTTT. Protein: CASSLDPGTLSGNTIYF. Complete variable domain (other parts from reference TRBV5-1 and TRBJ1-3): KAGVTQTPRYLIKTRGQQVTLSCSPISGHRSVSWYQQTPGQGLQFLFEYFSETQRNKGNFPGRFSGRQFSNSRSEMNVSTLELGDSALYLCASSLDPGTLSGNTIYFGEGSWLTVV.

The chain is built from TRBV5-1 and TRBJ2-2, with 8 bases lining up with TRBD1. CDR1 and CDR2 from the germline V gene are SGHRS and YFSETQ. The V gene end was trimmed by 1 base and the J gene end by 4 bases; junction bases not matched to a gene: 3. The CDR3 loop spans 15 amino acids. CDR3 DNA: TGCGCCAGCAGCTTGAGGACAGGGAGCACCGGGGAGCTGTTTTTT. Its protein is CASSLRTGSTGELFF.